This T cell receptor beta chain was retrieved from a study of T cells in Graves' hyperthyroidism and ophthalmopathy. Amplified regions were TCR beta CDR3 sequences from RNA transcripts. The HTBI primer set was used in a first-round RT-PCR of the TCR CDR3. TCRdb redid the calling of the multiplex PCR reads with MiXCR, one entry per CDR3 protein. The table records around 500,000 distinct CDR3 sequences, approximately 14% of them present only once. This CDR3 has 14 amino acids. The germline V gene encodes CDR1 MNHEY and CDR2 SMNVEV (reference sequence). V dropped 0 bases and J dropped 7 bases, with 9 bases sitting between them. This clonotype turned up a few times. Calling Graves' hyperthyroidism stable meant ophthalmopathy did not progress within 18 months.

The clonotype comes from a woman in her forties with Graves' hyperthyroidism. The chain employs TRBV27 and TRBJ2-2; TRBD2 is a possible D gene (5 bases). The sequenced material came from blood. CDR3 sequence: CASSLSPRGGELFF. CDR3 in DNA: TGTGCCAGCAGTTTATCTCCCCGGGGCGGGGAGCTGTTTTTT.